Given below is one T cell receptor beta chain in context. Its cognate antigen is unknown. The record originates from a study of graft-versus-host responses after intestinal transplantation. Germline V gives CDR1 SEHNR, CDR2 FQNEAQ (reference sequence). Trimming pared 2 bases from V and 1 base from J, leaving 14 bases between. CDR3 size: 16 residues. TCRdb's copy holds only in-frame clones and misses some; the assay was immunoSEQ multiplex PCR. The repertoire has 40,000 to 45,000 clones, 85% to 95% of them found once; the top ten carry 0.5% to 0.6%. The origin of this receptor is a human donor who was the organ donor for an intestinal transplant. This chain uses TRBV7-9 with TRBJ1-2, with D possibly being TRBD1 (5 bases). Sequenced material: unstimulated CD8+ T cells sorted from spleen or lymph node cells, taken before transplant. Written as DNA, the CDR3 is TGTGCCAGCAGCTTACATGGCGCAGGGATTAACTATGGCTACACCTTC. This gives the protein CASSLHGAGINYGYTF.